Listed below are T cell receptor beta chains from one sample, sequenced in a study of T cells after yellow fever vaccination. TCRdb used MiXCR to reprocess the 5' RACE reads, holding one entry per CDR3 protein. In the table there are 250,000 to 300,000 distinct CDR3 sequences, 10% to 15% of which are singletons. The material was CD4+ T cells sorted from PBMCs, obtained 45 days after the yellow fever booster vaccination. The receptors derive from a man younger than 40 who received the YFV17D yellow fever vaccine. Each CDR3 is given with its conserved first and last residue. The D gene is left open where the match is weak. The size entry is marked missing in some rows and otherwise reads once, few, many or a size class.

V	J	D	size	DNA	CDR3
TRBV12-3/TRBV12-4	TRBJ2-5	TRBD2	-	TGTGCCAGCAGACGAAGCACGGGAGGTGAGACCCAGTACTTC	CASRRSTGGETQYF
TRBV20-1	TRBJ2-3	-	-	TGCAGTGCTAGAACCGGGACTGGATATGAAGATACGCAGTATTTT	CSARTGTGYEDTQYF
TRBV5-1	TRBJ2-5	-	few	TGCGCCAGCAATCCGGGGGCGGGGACCCAGTACTTC	CASNPGAGTQYF
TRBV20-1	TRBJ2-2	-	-	TGCAGTGCTCGCAGTAACACCGGGGAGCTGTTTTTT	CSARSNTGELFF
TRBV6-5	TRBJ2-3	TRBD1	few	TGTGCCAGCAGTTACCTCGGGACAGGGATTGATACGCAGTATTTT	CASSYLGTGIDTQYF
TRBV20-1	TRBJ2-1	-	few	TGCAGTGCTCACCGGGACCCGAGGCGGTTCTTC	CSAHRDPRRFF
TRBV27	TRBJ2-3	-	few	TGTGCCAGCAGACGAGACGCAGATACGCAGTATTTT	CASRRDADTQYF
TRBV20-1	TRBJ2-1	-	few	TGCAGTGCTAGAGACGAGCCGAAGCAGTTCTTC	CSARDEPKQFF
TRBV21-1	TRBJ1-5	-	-	TGTGCCAGCAGCAAAGACGAGTGGCATCAGCCCCAGCATTTT	CASSKDEWHQPQHF
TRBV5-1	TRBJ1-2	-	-	TGCGCCAGCAGCTTCCTCGGGACGACCAACTATGGCTACACCTTC	CASSFLGTTNYGYTF
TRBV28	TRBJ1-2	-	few	TGTGCCAGCAGTTTGGGGTTAGGCTACACCTTC	CASSLGLGYTF
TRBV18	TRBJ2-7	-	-	TGTGCCAGCTCACCATCGGCGGGGCTCTTCCACGAGCAGTACTTC	CASSPSAGLFHEQYF
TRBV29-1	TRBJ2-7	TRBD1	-	TGCAGCATAGTGGACAGGGGTCTCGACGAGCAGTACTTC	CSIVDRGLDEQYF
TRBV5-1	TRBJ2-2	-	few	TGCGCCAGCAGCTTGACGGGAGAGGTCACCGGGGAGCTGTTTTTT	CASSLTGEVTGELFF
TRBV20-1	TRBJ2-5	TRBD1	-	TGCAGTGCTAGGGCTGGGACAGGGGGAGAGACCCAGTACTTC	CSARAGTGGETQYF
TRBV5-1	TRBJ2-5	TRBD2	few	TGCGCCAGCAGCTCCCTGACTAGCGGTCAAGAGACCCAGTACTTC	CASSSLTSGQETQYF
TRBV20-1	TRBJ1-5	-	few	TGCAGTGCTAGAGAAGAATGGGTTTCACAGCCCCAGCATTTT	CSAREEWVSQPQHF